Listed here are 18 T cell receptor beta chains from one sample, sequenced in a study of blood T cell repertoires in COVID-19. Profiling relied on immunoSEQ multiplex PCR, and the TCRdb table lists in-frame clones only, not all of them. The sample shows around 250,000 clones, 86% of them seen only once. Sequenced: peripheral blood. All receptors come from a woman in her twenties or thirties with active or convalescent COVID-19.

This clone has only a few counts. The DNA for the CDR3 is TGTGCCAGCAGCTTCAATTCGAACACTGAAGCTTTCTTT. Its protein is CASSFNSNTEAFF. J is TRBJ1-1 and V is TRBV7-9; D remains ambiguous. Per germline, CDR1 SEHNR and CDR2 FQNEAQ (reference sequence). V lost 3 bases and J lost 1, with 6 bases in between. The CDR3 spans 13 residues.

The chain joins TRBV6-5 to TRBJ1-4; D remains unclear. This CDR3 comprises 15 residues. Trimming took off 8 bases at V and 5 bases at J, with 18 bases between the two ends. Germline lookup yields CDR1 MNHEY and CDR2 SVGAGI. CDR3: CASSIEAGGNEKLFF. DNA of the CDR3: TGTGCCAGCTCCATTGAGGCGGGTGGGAATGAAAAACTGTTTTTT.

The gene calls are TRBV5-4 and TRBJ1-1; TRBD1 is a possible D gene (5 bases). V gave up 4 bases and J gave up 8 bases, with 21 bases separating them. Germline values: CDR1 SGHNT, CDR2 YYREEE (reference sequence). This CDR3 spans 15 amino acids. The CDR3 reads CASSLGQETVIEAFF. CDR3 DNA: TGTGCCAGCAGCCTAGGTCAAGAGACAGTCATCGAAGCTTTCTTT.

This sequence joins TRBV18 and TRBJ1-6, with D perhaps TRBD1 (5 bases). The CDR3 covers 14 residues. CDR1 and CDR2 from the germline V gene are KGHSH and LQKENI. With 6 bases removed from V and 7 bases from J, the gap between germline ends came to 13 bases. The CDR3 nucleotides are TGTGCCAGCTCCAGGGTCACAGTAAATTCACCCCTCCACTTT. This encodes CASSRVTVNSPLHF.

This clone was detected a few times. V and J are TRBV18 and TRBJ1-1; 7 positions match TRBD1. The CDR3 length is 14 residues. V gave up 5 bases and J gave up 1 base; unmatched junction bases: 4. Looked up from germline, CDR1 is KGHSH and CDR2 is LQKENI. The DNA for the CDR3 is TGTGCCAGCTCAGTCGACAGGGCGAACACTGAAGCTTTCTTT. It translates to CASSVDRANTEAFF.

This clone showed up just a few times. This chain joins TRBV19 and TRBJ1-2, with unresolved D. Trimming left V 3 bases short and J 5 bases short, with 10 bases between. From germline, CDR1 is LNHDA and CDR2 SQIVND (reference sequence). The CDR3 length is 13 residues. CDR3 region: CASSISRMYGYTF. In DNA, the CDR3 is TGTGCCAGTAGTATTAGCCGTATGTATGGCTACACCTTC.

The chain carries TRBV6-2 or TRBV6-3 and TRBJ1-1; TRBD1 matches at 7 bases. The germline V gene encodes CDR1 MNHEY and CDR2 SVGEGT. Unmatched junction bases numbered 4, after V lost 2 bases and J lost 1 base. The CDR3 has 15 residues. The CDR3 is CASSYGQVSNTEAFF. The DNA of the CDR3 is TGTGCCAGCAGTTACGGACAGGTTTCGAACACTGAAGCTTTCTTT.

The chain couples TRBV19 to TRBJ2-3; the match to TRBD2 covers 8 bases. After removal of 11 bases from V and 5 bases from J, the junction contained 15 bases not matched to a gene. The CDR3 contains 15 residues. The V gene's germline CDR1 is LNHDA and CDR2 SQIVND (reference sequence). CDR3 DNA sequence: TGTGCCTCTTCACCCGGCAGGGGACTAGTAGATACGCAGTATTTT. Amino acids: CASSPGRGLVDTQYF.

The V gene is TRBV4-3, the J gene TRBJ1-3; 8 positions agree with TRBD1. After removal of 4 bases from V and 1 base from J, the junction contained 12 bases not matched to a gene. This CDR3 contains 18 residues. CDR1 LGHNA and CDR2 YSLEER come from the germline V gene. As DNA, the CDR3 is TGCGCCAGCAGCCGCACTCGCTCCGACAGGGGATCTGGAAACACCATATATTTT. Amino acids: CASSRTRSDRGSGNTIYF.

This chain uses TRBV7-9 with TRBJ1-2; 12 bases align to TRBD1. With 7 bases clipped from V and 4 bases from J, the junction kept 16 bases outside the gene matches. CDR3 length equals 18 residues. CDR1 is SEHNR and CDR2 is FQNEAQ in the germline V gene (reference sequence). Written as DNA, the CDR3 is TGTGCCAGCACCCCCCCCGGGACAGGGGGCCCGGGCGCCTATGGCTACACCTTC. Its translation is CASTPPGTGGPGAYGYTF. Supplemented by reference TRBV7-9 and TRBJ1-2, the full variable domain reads DTGVSQNPRHKITKRGQNVTFRCDPISEHNRLYWYRQTLGQGPEFLTYFQNEAQLEKSRLLSDRFSAERPKGSFSTLEIQRTEQGDSAMYLCASTPPGTGGPGAYGYTFGSGTRLTVV.

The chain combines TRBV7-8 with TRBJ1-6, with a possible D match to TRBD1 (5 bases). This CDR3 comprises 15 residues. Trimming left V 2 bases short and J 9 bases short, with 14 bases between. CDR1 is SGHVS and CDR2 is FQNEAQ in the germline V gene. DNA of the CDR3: TGTGCCAGCAGCTTACGGCGGGGGGAGGCTTCACCCCTCCACTTT. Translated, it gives CASSLRRGEASPLHF.

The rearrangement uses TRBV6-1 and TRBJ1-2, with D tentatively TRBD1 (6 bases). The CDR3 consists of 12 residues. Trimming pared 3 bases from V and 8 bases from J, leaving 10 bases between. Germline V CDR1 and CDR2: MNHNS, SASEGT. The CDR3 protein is CASSDGGLGYTF. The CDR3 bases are TGTGCCAGCAGTGACGGGGGGCTAGGCTACACCTTC.

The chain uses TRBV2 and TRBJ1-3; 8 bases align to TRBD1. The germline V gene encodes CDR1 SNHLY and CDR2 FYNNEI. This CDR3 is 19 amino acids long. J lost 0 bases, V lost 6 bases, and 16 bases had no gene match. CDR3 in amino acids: CASSPRQGLFPLSGNTIYF. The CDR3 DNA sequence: TGTGCCAGCAGCCCGCGACAGGGGCTCTTCCCGCTCTCTGGAAACACCATATATTTT.

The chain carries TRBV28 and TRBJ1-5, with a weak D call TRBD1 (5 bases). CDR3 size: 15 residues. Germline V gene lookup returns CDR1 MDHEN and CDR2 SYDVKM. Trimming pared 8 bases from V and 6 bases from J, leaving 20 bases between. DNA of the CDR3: TGTGCCAGCCCCCCATCGGGGGGGATGGCTCAGCCCCAGCATTTT. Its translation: CASPPSGGMAQPQHF.

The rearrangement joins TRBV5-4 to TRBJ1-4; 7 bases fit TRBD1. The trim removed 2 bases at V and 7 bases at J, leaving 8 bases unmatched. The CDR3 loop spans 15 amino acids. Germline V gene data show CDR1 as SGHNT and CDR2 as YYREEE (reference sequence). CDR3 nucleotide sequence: TGTGCCAGCAGCTTTGTAGGACAGGAATGTGAAAAACTGTTTTTT. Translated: CASSFVGQECEKLFF.

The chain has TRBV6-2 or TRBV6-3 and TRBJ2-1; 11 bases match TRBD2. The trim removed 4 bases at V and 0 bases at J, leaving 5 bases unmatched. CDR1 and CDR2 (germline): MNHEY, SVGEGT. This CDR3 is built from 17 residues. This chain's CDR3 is CASSWSSGGSSYNEQFF. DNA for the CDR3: TGTGCCAGCAGTTGGTCTAGCGGGGGGAGCTCCTACAATGAGCAGTTCTTC.

CDR3 region: CASSQQGNQPQHF. The CDR3 region has the DNA TGTGCCAGCAGCCAACAGGGGAATCAGCCCCAGCATTTT. V gene TRBV5-4 combines with J gene TRBJ1-5, with 7 bases matching TRBD1. J lost 4 bases, V lost 4 bases, and 2 bases had no gene match. The CDR3 has 13 residues. Germline loops: CDR1 SGHNT, CDR2 YYREEE (reference sequence).

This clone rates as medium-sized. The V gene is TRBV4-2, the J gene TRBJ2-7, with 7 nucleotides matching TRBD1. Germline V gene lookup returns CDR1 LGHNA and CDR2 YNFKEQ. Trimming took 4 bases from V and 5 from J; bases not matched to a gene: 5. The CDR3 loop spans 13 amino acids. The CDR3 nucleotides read TGTGCCAGCAGCCCTCGGACAGGCAACGAGCAGTACTTC. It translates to CASSPRTGNEQYF.